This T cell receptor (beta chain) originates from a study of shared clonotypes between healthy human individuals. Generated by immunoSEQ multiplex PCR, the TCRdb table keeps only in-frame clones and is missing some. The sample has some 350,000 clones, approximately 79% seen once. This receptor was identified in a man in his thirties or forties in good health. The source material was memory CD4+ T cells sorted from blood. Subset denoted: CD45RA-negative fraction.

The CDR3, as DNA: TGTGCCAGCAGTGATATCGGTGGCGGGAGAAGATCTACAGATACGCAGTATTTT. The encoded protein is CASSDIGGGRRSTDTQYF. V usage is TRBV6-1 and J usage is TRBJ2-3; 7 bases map to TRBD2. CDR1 is MNHNS, CDR2 SASEGT, per germline. There are 18 residues in the CDR3. V dropped 3 bases and J dropped 3; count of bases not matched to a gene: 15.